These 14 T cell receptor beta chains came from one sample sequenced in a study of shared clonotypes between healthy human individuals. Clones were sequenced by immunoSEQ multiplex PCR, and TCRdb holds only the in-frame ones, with some missing. The sample includes some 320,000 clones, around 86% of them seen just once. Sequences were obtained from memory CD8+ T cells sorted from blood. Documented subset: CD45RO+ cells pooled with CCR7-negative TemRA cells. The source is a young man in good health.

The chain joins TRBV28 to TRBJ1-5; TRBD1 agrees at 7 bases. The V and J ends lost 3 bases and 7 bases, in that order; junction bases with no gene match: 9. The germline CDR1 and CDR2 sequences are MDHEN and SYDVKM. This CDR3 region has 15 residues. This chain's CDR3 is CASSFGQEVGQPQHF. DNA of the CDR3: TGTGCCAGCAGTTTTGGACAGGAGGTTGGACAGCCCCAGCATTTT.

The genes are TRBV6-1 and TRBJ2-7, with D perhaps matching TRBD1 (5 bases). Germline CDR1 MNHNS, CDR2 SASEGT. The CDR3 runs to 12 residues. Trimming stripped 6 bases from V and 6 bases from J, with 12 bases between. The CDR3 DNA follows: TGTGCCAGCAGGTCTGACAGAAGCGAGCAGTACTTC. It encodes CASRSDRSEQYF.

CDR3 loop: CASSLSGEGNYEQYF. CDR3 sequence (DNA): TGTGCCAGCTCCCTATCAGGGGAAGGAAACTACGAGCAGTACTTC. V and J are TRBV18 and TRBJ2-7, with D possibly matching TRBD1 (6 bases). Germline CDR1 reads KGHSH; CDR2 reads LQKENI. Deletions cut 6 bases from V and 3 bases from J, with 18 bases between. This CDR3 is built from 15 residues.

J is TRBJ2-1 and V is TRBV7-9, with D hard to call. V gave up 2 bases and J gave up 4 bases, with 6 bases separating them. Germline V CDR1 and CDR2: SEHNR, FQNEAQ (reference sequence). The length of the CDR3 is 13 residues. CDR3 residues: CASSLLRYNEQFF. DNA for the CDR3: TGTGCCAGCAGCTTACTCAGGTACAATGAGCAGTTCTTC.

The V gene is TRBV18, the J gene TRBJ1-4; no definite D call. V dropped 2 bases and J dropped 8 bases, with 21 bases sitting between them. The CDR3 is made up of 17 amino acids. The germline V gene has CDR1 KGHSH and CDR2 LQKENI. The CDR3 spells CASSPTPWRFLGEKLFF. DNA for the CDR3: TGTGCCAGCTCACCAACCCCTTGGAGGTTCCTCGGGGAAAAACTGTTTTTT.

The chain recombines TRBV5-1 with TRBJ2-7; the match to TRBD1 covers 7 bases. The CDR3 loop spans 15 amino acids. The V gene end was trimmed by 0 bases and the J gene end by 1 base; junction bases not matched to a gene: 4. Germline V gene sequence: CDR1 SGHRS, CDR2 YFSETQ. CDR3 DNA sequence: TGCGCCAGCAGCTTGGCCCCGGGACAGTCCTACGAGCAGTACTTC. Encoded protein: CASSLAPGQSYEQYF.

This rearrangement joins TRBV5-1 to TRBJ1-2, with D unresolved. Germline CDR1 SGHRS, CDR2 YFSETQ. CDR3 length equals 15 residues. Trimming cost V 4 bases and J 1 base, with 14 bases left between them. CDR3 coding DNA: TGCGCCAGCAGCCCCGAGTTCACCCTTAACTATGGCTACACCTTC. Protein: CASSPEFTLNYGYTF.

The CDR3 loop reads CASSWGTSGSEQYF. The CDR3, as DNA: TGTGCCAGCAGCTGGGGGACTAGCGGATCAGAGCAGTACTTC. The rearrangement uses TRBV13 and TRBJ2-7; 11 bases map to TRBD2. Germline V gene data show CDR1 as PRHDT and CDR2 as FYEKMQ (reference sequence). CDR3 length: 14 residues. Losses at the gene ends were 4 bases for V and 7 bases for J; bases not matched to a gene: 6.

The chain recombines TRBV9 with TRBJ2-7, with 7 bases matching TRBD2. V was clipped by 3 bases and J by 0 bases; unmatched bases: 6. CDR3 length equals 15 residues. Germline lookup yields CDR1 SGDLS and CDR2 YYNGEE. CDR3 in amino acids: CASSAREVSSYEQYF. CDR3 DNA: TGTGCCAGCAGCGCCCGGGAGGTCAGCTCCTACGAGCAGTACTTC.

The genes are TRBV5-6 and TRBJ2-3; no firm D call. The CDR3 totals 14 residues. V dropped 2 bases and J dropped 4 bases, with 11 bases sitting between them. Germline CDR1 reads SGHDT; CDR2 reads YYEEEE. The CDR3 DNA is TGTGCCAGCAGCTTCCCGGTTCTCGCAGATACGCAGTATTTT. Translating gives CASSFPVLADTQYF.

The chain couples TRBV5-4 to TRBJ2-7; D gene unclear. The CDR3 covers 11 residues. The V gene lost 4 bases and the J gene lost 1 base, with 3 bases spanning the gap. Germline V gene sequence: CDR1 SGHNT, CDR2 YYREEE (reference sequence). The CDR3 protein is CASSESYEQYF. DNA for the CDR3: TGTGCCAGCAGCGAGTCCTACGAGCAGTACTTC.

Remarks on this clone: This same CDR3 is encoded by further DNA sequences in the sample. The rearrangement links TRBV7-9 to TRBJ1-5; D is unclear. Germline V CDR1 and CDR2: SEHNR, FQNEAQ (reference sequence). The CDR3 totals 12 residues. V was trimmed by 0 bases and J by 7 bases, leaving 4 bases between them. The CDR3 here is CASSLAGQPQHF. As DNA, the CDR3 is TGTGCCAGCAGCTTAGCCGGACAGCCCCAGCATTTT. Looking up the rest from reference TRBV7-9 and TRBJ1-5 gives the full variable domain: DTGVSQNPRHKITKRGQNVTFRCDPISEHNRLYWYRQTLGQGPEFLTYFQNEAQLEKSRLLSDRFSAERPKGSFSTLEIQRTEQGDSAMYLCASSLAGQPQHFGDGTRLSIL.

The V gene is TRBV6-1, the J gene TRBJ2-3; the D gene could be TRBD1 or TRBD2 (7 bases each). Trimming shortened V by 6 bases and J by 3 bases, and 13 bases separated the two germline ends. Germline V lookup: CDR1 MNHNS, CDR2 SASEGT. This CDR3 contains 14 residues. CDR3 residues: CASRTGTTTDTQYF. CDR3 DNA sequence: TGTGCCAGCAGGACAGGGACTACTACAGATACGCAGTATTTT.

The chain is built from TRBV7-9 and TRBJ2-1; 8 bases are shared with TRBD1. CDR1 is SEHNR, CDR2 FQNEAQ, per germline (reference sequence). Losses at the gene ends were 4 bases for V and 4 bases for J; bases not matched to a gene: 9. This CDR3 contains 16 residues. The CDR3 loop is CASSSPLGQGYNEQFF. DNA for the CDR3: TGTGCCAGCAGCTCCCCCCTCGGACAGGGATACAATGAGCAGTTCTTC.